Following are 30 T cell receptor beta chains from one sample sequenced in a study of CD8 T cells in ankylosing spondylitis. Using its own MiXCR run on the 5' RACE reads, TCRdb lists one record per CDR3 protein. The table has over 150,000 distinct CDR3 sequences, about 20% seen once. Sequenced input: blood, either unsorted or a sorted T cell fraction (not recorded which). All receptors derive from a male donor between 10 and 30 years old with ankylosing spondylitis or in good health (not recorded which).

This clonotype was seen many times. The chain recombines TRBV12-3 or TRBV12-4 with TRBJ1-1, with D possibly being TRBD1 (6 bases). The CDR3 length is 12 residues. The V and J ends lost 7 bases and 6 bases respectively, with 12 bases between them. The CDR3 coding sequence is TGTGCCAGCACCGCCGGGACACCTGAAGCTTTCTTT. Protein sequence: CASTAGTPEAFF.

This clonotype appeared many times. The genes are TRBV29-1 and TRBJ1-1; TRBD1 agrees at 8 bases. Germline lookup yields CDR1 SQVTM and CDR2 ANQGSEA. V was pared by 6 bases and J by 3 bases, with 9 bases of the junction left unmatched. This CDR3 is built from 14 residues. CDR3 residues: CSVPSRTGYTEAFF. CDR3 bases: TGCAGCGTCCCGTCACGGACAGGGTACACTGAAGCTTTCTTT. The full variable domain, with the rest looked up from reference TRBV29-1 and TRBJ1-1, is SAVISQKPSRDICQRGTSLTIQCQVDSQVTMMFWYRQQPGQSLTLIATANQGSEATYESGFVIDKFPISRPNLTFSTLTVSNMSPEDSSIYLCSVPSRTGYTEAFFGQGTRLTVV.

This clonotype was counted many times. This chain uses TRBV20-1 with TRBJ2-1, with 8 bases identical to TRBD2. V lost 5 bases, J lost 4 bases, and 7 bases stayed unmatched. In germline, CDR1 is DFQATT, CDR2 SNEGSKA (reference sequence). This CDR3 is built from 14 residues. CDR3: CSALKRENYNEQFF. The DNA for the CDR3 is TGCAGTGCTCTCAAGCGGGAGAATTACAATGAGCAGTTCTTC.

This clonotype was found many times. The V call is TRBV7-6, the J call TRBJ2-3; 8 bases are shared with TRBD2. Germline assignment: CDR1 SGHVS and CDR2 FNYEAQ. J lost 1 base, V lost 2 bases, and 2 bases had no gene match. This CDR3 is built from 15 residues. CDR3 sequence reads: CASSLPAGGTDTQYF. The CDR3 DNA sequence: TGTGCCAGCAGCTTACCAGCGGGAGGCACAGATACGCAGTATTTT.

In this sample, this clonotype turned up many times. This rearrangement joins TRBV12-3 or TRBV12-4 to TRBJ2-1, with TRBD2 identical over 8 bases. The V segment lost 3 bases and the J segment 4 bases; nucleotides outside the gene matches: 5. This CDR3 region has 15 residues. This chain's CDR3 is CASSLYSGSYNEQFF. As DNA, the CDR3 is TGTGCCAGCAGTTTGTACAGCGGGAGTTACAATGAGCAGTTCTTC.

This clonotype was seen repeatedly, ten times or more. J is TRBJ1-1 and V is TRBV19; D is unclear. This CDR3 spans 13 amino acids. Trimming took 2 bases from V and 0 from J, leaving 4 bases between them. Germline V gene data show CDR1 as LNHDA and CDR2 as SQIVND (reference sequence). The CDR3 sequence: CASSIMVNTEAFF. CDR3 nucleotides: TGTGCCAGTAGTATAATGGTGAACACTGAAGCTTTCTTT.

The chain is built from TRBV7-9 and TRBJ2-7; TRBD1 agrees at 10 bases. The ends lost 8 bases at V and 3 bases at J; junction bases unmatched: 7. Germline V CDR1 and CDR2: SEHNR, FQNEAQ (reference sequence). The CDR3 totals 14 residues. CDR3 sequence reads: CASATGQGNYEQYF. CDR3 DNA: TGTGCCAGCGCCACGGGACAGGGGAACTACGAGCAGTACTTC.

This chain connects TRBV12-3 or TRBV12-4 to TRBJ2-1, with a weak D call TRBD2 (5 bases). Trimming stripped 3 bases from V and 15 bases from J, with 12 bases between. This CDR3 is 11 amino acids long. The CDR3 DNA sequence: TGTGCCAGCAGTTTGGAGGCGACGACGTTCTTC. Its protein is CASSLEATTFF.

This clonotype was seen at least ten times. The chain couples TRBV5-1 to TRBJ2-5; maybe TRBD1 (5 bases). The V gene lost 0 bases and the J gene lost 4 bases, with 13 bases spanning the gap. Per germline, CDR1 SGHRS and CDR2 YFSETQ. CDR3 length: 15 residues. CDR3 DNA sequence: TGCGCCAGCAGCTTGGACACAGGCCCCACAGAGACCCAGTACTTC. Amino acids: CASSLDTGPTETQYF.

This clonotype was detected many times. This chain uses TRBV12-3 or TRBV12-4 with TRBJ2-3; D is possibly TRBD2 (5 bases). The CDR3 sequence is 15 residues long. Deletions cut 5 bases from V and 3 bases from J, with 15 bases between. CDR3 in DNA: TGTGCCAGCAGTAATGGCCCGTCGGGGACAGATACGCAGTATTTT. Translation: CASSNGPSGTDTQYF.

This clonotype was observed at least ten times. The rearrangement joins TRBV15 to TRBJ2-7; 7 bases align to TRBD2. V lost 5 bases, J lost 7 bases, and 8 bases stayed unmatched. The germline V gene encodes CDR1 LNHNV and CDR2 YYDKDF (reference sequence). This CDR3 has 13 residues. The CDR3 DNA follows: TGTGCCACCAGCGGGGGGGTTTTCCTTGAGCAGTACTTC. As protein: CATSGGVFLEQYF.

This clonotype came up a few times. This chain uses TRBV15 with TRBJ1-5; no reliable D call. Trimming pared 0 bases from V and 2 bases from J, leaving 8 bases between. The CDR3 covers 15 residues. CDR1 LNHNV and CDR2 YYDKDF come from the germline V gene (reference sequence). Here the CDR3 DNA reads TGTGCCACCAGCAGAGATCCAGGTGGCAATCAGCCCCAGCATTTT. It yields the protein CATSRDPGGNQPQHF. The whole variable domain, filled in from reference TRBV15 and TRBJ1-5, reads DAMVIQNPRYQVTQFGKPVTLSCSQTLNHNVMYWYQQKSSQAPKLLFHYYDKDFNNEADTPDNFQSRRPNTSFCFLDIRSPGLGDTAMYLCATSRDPGGNQPQHFGDGTRLSIL.

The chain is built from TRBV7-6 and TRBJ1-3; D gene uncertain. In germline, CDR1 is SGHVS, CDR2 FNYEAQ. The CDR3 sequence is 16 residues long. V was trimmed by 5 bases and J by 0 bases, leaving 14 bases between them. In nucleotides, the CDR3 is TGTGCCAGCAGCCTCCTGGGCGGAACCTCTGGAAACACCATATATTTT. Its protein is CASSLLGGTSGNTIYF. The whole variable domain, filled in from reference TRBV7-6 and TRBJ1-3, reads GAGVSQSPRYKVTKRGQDVALRCDPISGHVSLYWYRQALGQGPEFLTYFNYEAQQDKSGLPNDRFSAERPEGSISTLTIQRTEQRDSAMYRCASSLLGGTSGNTIYFGEGSWLTVV.

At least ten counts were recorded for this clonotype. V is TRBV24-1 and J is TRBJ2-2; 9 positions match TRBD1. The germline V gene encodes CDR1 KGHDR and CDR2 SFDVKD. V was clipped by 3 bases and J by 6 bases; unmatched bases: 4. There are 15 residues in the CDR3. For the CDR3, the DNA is TGTGCCACCAGTGATGTTGGACAGGGGTCCGGGGAGCTGTTTTTT. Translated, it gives CATSDVGQGSGELFF.

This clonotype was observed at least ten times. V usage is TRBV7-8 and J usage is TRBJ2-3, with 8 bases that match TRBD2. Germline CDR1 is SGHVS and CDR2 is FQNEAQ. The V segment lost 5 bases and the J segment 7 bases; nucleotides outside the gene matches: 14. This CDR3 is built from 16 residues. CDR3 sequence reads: CASSAPTSGAGYTQYF. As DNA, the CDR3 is TGTGCCAGCAGCGCACCTACTAGCGGAGCGGGGTATACGCAGTATTTT.

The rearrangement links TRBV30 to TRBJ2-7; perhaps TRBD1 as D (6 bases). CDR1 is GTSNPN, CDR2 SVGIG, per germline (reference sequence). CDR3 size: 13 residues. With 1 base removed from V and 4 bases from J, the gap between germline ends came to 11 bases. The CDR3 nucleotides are TGTGCCTGGAGTGCGAGAAGGGGGTACGAGCAGTACTTC. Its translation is CAWSARRGYEQYF.

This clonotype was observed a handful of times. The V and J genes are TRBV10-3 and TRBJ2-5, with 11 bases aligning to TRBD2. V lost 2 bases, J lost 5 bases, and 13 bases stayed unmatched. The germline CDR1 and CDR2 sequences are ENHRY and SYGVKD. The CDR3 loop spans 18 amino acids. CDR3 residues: CAISERPGTSGSWETQYF. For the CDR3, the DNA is TGTGCCATCAGTGAGCGGCCCGGGACTAGCGGTTCCTGGGAGACCCAGTACTTC.

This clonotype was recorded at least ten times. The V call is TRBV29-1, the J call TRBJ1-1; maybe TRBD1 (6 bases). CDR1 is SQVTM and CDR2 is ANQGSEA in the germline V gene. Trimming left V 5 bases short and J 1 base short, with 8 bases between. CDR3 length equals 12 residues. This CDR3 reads CSVRDTNTEAFF. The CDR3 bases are TGCAGCGTTAGGGACACGAACACTGAAGCTTTCTTT.

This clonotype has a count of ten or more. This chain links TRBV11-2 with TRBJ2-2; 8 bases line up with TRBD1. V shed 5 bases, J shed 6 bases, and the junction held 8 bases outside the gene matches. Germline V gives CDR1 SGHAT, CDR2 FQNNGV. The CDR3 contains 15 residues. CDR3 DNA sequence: TGTGCCAGCAGCCCGGACAGGGCCACAGCCGGGGAGCTGTTTTTT. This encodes CASSPDRATAGELFF.

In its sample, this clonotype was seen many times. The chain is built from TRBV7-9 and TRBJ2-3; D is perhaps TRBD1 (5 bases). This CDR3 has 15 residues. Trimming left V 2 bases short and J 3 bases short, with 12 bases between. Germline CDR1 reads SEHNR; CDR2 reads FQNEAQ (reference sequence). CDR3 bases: TGTGCCAGCAGCTTAAGTACAGGACAAACAGATACGCAGTATTTT. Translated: CASSLSTGQTDTQYF.

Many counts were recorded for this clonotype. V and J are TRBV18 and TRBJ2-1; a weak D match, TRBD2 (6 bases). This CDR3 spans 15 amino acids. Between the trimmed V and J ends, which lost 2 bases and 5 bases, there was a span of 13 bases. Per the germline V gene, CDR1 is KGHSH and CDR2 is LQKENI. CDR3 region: CASSPGGAADNEQFF. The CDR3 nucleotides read TGTGCCAGCTCACCAGGCGGGGCAGCCGACAATGAGCAGTTCTTC.

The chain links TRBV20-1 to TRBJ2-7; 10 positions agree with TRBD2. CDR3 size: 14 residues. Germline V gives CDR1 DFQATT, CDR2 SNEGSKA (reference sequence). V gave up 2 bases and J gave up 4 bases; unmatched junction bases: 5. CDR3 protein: CSARSSGSAYEQYV. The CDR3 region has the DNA TGCAGTGCTAGATCTAGCGGGAGTGCTTACGAGCAGTACGTC.

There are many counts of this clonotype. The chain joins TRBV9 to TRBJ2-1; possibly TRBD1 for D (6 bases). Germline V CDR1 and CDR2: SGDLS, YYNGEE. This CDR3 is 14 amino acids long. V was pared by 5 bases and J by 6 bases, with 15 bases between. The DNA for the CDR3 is TGTGCCAGCAGTCAGATGCCGGACAGCAATGAGCAGTTCTTC. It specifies CASSQMPDSNEQFF.

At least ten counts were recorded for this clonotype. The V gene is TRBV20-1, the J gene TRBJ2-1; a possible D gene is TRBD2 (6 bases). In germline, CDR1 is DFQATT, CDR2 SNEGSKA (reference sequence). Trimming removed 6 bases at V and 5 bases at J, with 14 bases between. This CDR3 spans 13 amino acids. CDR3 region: CSAKTSTHNEQFF. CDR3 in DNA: TGCAGTGCAAAGACTAGTACCCACAATGAGCAGTTCTTC.

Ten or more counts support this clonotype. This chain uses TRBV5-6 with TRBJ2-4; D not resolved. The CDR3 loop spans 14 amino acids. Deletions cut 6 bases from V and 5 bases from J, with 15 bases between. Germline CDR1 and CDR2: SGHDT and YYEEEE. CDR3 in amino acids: CASTSRPGQNIQYF. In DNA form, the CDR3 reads TGTGCCAGCACCTCCCGGCCGGGCCAAAACATTCAGTACTTC.

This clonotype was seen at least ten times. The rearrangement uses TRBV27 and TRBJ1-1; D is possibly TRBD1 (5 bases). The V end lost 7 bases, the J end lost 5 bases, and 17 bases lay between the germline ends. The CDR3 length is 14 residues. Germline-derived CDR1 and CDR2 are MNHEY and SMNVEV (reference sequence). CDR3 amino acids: CASKGREKQTEAFF. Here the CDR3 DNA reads TGTGCCAGCAAGGGCAGGGAGAAACAAACTGAAGCTTTCTTT.

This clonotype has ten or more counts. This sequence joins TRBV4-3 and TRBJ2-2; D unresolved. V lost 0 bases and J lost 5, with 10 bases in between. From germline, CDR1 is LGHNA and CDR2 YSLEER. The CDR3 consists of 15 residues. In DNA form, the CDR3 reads TGCGCCAGCAGCCAAGACCTGAAGGGTACCGGGGAGCTGTTTTTT. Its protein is CASSQDLKGTGELFF.

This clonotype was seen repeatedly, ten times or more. CDR3 DNA sequence: TGTGCCAGCAGCGTAGCTGGGATTAGCGGATACAATGAGCAGTTCTTC. It codes for CASSVAGISGYNEQFF. This chain links TRBV9 with TRBJ2-1; tentatively, D is TRBD2 (6 bases). In germline, CDR1 is SGDLS, CDR2 YYNGEE. Trimming removed 0 bases at V and 4 bases at J, with 14 bases between. This CDR3 comprises 16 residues.

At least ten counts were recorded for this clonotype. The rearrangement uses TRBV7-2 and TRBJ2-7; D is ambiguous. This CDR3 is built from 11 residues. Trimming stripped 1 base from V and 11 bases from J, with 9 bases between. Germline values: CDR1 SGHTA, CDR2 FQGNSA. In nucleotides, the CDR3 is TGTGCCAGCAGCTTAGGACATATTGAGTACTTC. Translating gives CASSLGHIEYF.

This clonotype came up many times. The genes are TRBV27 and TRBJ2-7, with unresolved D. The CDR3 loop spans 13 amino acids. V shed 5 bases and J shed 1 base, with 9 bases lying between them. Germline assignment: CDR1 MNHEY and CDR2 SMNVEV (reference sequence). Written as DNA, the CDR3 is TGTGCCAGCAGTCCCCTAGGGTCCTACGAGCAGTACGTC. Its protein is CASSPLGSYEQYV.